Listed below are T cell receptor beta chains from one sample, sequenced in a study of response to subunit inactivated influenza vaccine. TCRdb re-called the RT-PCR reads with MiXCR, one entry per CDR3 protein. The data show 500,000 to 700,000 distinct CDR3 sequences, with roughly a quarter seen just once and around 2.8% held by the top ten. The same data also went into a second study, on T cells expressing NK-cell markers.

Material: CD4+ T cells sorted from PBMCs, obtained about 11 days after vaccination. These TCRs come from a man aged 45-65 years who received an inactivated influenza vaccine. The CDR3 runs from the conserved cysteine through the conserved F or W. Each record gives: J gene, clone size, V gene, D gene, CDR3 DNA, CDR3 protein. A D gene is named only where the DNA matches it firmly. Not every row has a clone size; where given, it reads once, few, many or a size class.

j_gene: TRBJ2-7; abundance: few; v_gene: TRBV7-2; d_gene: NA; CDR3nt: TGTGCCAGCAGCGAGGGCCCCGGTTCAGGGGGGAGGGAGCAGTACTTC; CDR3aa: CASSEGPGSGGREQYF
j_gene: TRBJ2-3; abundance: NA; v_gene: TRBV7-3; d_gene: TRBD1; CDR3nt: TGTGCCAGCAGCTTAGGGACAGTCTCAGATACGCAGTATTTT; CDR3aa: CASSLGTVSDTQYF
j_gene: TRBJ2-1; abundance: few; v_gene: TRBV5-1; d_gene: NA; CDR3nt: TGCGCCAGCAGCTTGTTGGGGGGCGTATACAATGAGCAGTTCTTC; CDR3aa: CASSLLGGVYNEQFF
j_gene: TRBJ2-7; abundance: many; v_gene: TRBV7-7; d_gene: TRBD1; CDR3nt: TGCGCCAGCAGCCCCGACAGGGGTTACGAGCAGTACTTC; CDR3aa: CASSPDRGYEQYF
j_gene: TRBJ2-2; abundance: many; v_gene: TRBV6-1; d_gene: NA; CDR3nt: TGTGCCAGCAGTGTTGGCAGCCTCAACACCGGGGAGCTGTTTTTT; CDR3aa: CASSVGSLNTGELFF
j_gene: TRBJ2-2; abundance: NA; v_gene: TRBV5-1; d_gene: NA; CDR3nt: TGCGCCAGCTCCCAGGCACAGGGGAACACCGGGGAGCTGTTTTTT; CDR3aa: CASSQAQGNTGELFF
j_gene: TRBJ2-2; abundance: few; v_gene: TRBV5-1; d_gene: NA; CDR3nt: TGCGCCAGCACCGAGCCCTCGGGTGCCCACACCGGGGAGCTGTTTTTT; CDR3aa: CASTEPSGAHTGELFF
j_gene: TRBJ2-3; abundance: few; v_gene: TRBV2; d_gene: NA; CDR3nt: TGTGCCAGCAGTTTCAGGGCGAGAAGCACAGATACGCAGTATTTT; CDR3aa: CASSFRARSTDTQYF
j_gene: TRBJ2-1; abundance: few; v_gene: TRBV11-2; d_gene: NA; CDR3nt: TGTGCCAGCAGCTTAGGACCTAGCCCACGTTACCTACAGGGATACAATGAGCAGTTCTTC; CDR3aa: CASSLGPSPRYLQGYNEQFF
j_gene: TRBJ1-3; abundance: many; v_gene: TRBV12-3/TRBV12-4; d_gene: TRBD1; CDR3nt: TGTGCCAGCAGCTATACAGGGGATGGAAACACCATATATTTT; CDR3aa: CASSYTGDGNTIYF
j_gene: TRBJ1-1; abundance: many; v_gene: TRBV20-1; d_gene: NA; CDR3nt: TGCAGTGCTAGGTACAGACACACTGAAGCTTTCTTT; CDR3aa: CSARYRHTEAFF
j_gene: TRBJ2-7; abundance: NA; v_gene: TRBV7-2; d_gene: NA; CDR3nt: TGTGCCAGCAGCTTCGGCCCCCGGGGTTTCGAGCAGTACTTC; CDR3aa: CASSFGPRGFEQYF
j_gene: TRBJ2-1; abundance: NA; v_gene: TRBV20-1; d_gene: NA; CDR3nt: TGCAGTGCTAGGGATTTCGAGGGCTCCTACAATGAGCAGTTCTTC; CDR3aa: CSARDFEGSYNEQFF
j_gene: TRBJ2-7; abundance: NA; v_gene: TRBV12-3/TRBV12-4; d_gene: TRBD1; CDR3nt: TGTGCCAGCGGCGGACAGGGCGTCTACGAGCAGTACTTC; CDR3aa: CASGGQGVYEQYF